This TCR beta chain was recovered during a study of T cells in tuberculosis. The wider study: In South Africa, adults with active tuberculosis were compared with IGRA-negative and latently infected IGRA-positive adolescents. Notes on the study in general: The TCR-beta difference was not significant; alpha differences partly reflected length.

Method: immunoSEQ multiplex PCR; TCRdb's copy keeps in-frame clones and lacks some. This sample has 35,000 to 45,000 clones, with about 95% found just once. A word on this clone: Its antigen remains unidentified.

Sequencing used PBMCs. This receptor was obtained from a donor between 10 and 29 years old with latent tuberculosis or without tuberculosis infection. Some clones in this sample may be carry-over from other donors' samples.

CDR3 residues: CASSQGQGFYEQYF. The CDR3 DNA reads as TGTGCCAGCAGCCAAGGGCAGGGGTTCTACGAGCAGTACTTC. This rearrangement joins TRBV14 to TRBJ2-7; TRBD1 is a possible D gene (6 bases). Trimming removed 1 base at V and 3 bases at J, with 10 bases between. This CDR3 has 14 amino acids. From germline, CDR1 is SGHDN and CDR2 FVKESK.